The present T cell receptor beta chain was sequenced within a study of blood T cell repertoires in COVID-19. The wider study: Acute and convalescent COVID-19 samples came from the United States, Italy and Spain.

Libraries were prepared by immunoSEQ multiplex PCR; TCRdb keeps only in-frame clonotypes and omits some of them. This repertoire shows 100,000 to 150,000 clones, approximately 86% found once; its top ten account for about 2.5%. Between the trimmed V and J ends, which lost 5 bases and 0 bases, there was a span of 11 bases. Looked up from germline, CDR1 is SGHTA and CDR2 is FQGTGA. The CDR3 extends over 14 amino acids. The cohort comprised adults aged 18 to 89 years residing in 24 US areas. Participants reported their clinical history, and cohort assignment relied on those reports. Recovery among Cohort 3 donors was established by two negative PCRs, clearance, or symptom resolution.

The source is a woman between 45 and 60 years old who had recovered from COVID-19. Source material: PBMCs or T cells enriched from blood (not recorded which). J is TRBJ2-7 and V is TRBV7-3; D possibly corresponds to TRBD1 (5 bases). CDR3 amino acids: CASSVDSYSYEQYF. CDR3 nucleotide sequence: TGTGCCAGCAGCGTCGACAGTTACTCCTACGAGCAGTACTTC.